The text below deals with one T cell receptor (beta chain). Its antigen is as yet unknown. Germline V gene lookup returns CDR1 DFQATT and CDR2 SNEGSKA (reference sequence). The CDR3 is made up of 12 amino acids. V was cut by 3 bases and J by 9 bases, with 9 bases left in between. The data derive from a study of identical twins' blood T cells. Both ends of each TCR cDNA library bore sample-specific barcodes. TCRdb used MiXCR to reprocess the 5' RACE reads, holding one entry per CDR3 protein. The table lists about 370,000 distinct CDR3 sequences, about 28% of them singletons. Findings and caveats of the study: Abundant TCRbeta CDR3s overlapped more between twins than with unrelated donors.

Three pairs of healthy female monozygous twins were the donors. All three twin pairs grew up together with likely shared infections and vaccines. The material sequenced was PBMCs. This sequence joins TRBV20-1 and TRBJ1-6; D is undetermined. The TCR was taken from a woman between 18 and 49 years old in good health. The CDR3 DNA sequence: TGCAGTGCTAGGACCGGGTCTTCACCCCTCCACTTT. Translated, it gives CSARTGSSPLHF.